This TCR beta chain emerged from a study of shared clonotypes between healthy human individuals. Study-level results: Rarefaction indicated that sorted-subset sequencing remained incomplete although depth was large.

Clones were read by immunoSEQ multiplex PCR, and TCRdb kept only the in-frame ones, dropping some. Of more than 2,000,000 clones detected, about 92% appear once; the ten largest clones hold 0.11% to 0.15%. To note about this clone: Antigen specificity is unknown. The identical CDR3 is also encoded by other nucleotide sequences in the sample.

V was shortened by 4 bases and J by 1 base, with 10 bases between the two germline ends. The germline V gene has CDR1 MDHEN and CDR2 SYDVKM. The CDR3 consists of 14 residues. This sequence was found in a young man in good health. The chain joins TRBV28 to TRBJ1-1, with D perhaps TRBD1 (6 bases). What was sequenced was naive CD4+ T cells sorted from blood. Subset of the sample: CD45RA+ positively selected. DNA for the CDR3: TGTGCCAGCAGTTCCGGACAGACGAACACTGAAGCTTTCTTT. Protein: CASSSGQTNTEAFF.